This T cell receptor (beta chain) appears in the sequencing data of a study of CXCR3-negative and CXCR3-positive naive CD8 T cells. CD8+ T cell subsets were each sorted in triplicate, 250,000 to 300,000 cells apiece. CD45RO-CCR7+CD27+CD95- cells counted as naive CD8+ T cells. The method, 5' RACE with UMI labels, was used to prepare the TRB cDNA libraries. TCRdb processed the 5' RACE reads again and assigns one entry to each CDR3 protein, with no DNA. The table for this sample gives roughly 120,000 distinct CDR3 sequences. About this clonotype itself: What it binds is unknown.

General study points: Naive CXCR3-negative and CXCR3-positive cells had similar TRBV-TRBJ usage; memory differed. Researchers report that CXCR3-positive naive cells carry more hydrophobic TRB CDR3s than CXCR3-negative naive cells. Comparably high diversity was seen in both naive subsets, and much lower diversity in memory CD8+ cells.

Germline values: CDR1 DFQATT, CDR2 SNEGSKA (reference sequence). The CDR3 sequence is 17 residues long. The clonotype originates from a human donor in good health. Some clones in this sample may be carry-over from other donors' samples. The sequencing input was naive CXCR3+ CD8+ T cells from blood. Documented subset: CD45RO-CCR7+CD27+CD95- naive CD8+ T cells expressing CXCR3 (TNR3+). V gene TRBV20-1 combines with J gene TRBJ1-2; TCRdb returns TRBD1, unconfirmable since there is no DNA. The chain's CDR3 is CSARSVTGQGPSYGYTF.